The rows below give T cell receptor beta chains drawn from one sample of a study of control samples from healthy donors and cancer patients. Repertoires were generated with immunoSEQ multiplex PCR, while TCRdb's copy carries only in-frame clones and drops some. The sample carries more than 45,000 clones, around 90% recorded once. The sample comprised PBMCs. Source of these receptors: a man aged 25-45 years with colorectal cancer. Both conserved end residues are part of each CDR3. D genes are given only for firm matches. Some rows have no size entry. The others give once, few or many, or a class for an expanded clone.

CDR3 protein: CASSLWTYEQYF
CDR3 DNA: TGTGCCAGCAGTTTATGGACCTACGAGCAGTACTTC
V gene: TRBV28
clone size: few
D gene: NA
J gene: TRBJ2-7

CDR3 protein: CASSFPRTTGLASTDTQYF
CDR3 DNA: TGTGCCAGCAGCTTTCCCCGAACGACCGGACTAGCGAGCACAGATACGCAGTATTTT
V gene: TRBV11-2
clone size: NA
D gene: TRBD2
J gene: TRBJ2-3

CDR3 protein: CASSLQNSAEAFF
CDR3 DNA: TGTGCCAGCAGCTTACAGAATTCCGCTGAAGCTTTCTTT
V gene: TRBV5-5
clone size: NA
D gene: NA
J gene: TRBJ1-1

CDR3 protein: CASSLGLRGANQPQHF
CDR3 DNA: TGCGCCAGCAGCTTAGGTCTTAGGGGAGCCAATCAGCCCCAGCATTTT
V gene: TRBV5-1
clone size: NA
D gene: NA
J gene: TRBJ1-5

CDR3 protein: CSVPSTGREQYF
CDR3 DNA: TGCAGCGTTCCCTCCACGGGAAGGGAGCAGTACTTC
V gene: TRBV29-1
clone size: NA
D gene: NA
J gene: TRBJ2-7

CDR3 protein: CASSQDSTGRPENTEAFF
CDR3 DNA: TGCGCCAGCAGCCAAGATAGCACAGGGAGACCTGAGAACACTGAAGCTTTCTTT
V gene: TRBV4-3
clone size: NA
D gene: NA
J gene: TRBJ1-1

CDR3 protein: CASSYWAEYNEQFF
CDR3 DNA: TGTGCCAGCAGTTATTGGGCAGAGTACAATGAGCAGTTCTTC
V gene: TRBV6-2/TRBV6-3
clone size: NA
D gene: NA
J gene: TRBJ2-1

CDR3 protein: CASSLVSNTGELFF
CDR3 DNA: TGTGCCAGCAGCCTGGTATCGAACACCGGGGAGCTGTTTTTT
V gene: TRBV28
clone size: NA
D gene: NA
J gene: TRBJ2-2

CDR3 protein: CASSNLRRGRNSPLHF
CDR3 DNA: TGTGCCAGTAGTAACTTGCGCCGGGGCCGGAATTCACCCCTCCACTTT
V gene: TRBV19
clone size: NA
D gene: NA
J gene: TRBJ1-6

CDR3 protein: CASSQKGPKQGPSF
CDR3 DNA: TGTGCCAGCAGCCAAAAAGGCCCTAAACAGGGGCCTTCGTTT
V gene: TRBV3-1/TRBV3-2
clone size: once
D gene: TRBD1
J gene: TRBJ1-1

CDR3 protein: CAWSGQSYNEQFF
CDR3 DNA: TGTGCCTGGAGTGGACAGTCCTACAATGAGCAGTTCTTC
V gene: TRBV30
clone size: NA
D gene: NA
J gene: TRBJ2-1

CDR3 protein: CASSLGGGDSYNEQFF
CDR3 DNA: TGTGCCAGCAGCTTAGGCGGGGGGGACTCCTACAATGAGCAGTTCTTC
V gene: TRBV7-2
clone size: NA
D gene: TRBD2
J gene: TRBJ2-1

CDR3 protein: CASSFGSRGSNYGYTF
CDR3 DNA: TGTGCCAGCAGTTTCGGCTCGAGGGGGTCTAACTATGGCTACACCTTC
V gene: TRBV6-5
clone size: NA
D gene: NA
J gene: TRBJ1-2

CDR3 protein: CASSLDSGGYEQYF
CDR3 DNA: TGTGCCAGCAGCTTAGATAGCGGGGGCTACGAGCAGTACTTC
V gene: TRBV7-2
clone size: NA
D gene: TRBD2
J gene: TRBJ2-7

CDR3 protein: CASSYVETQYF
CDR3 DNA: TGTGCCAGCAGTTACGTGGAGACCCAGTACTTC
V gene: TRBV6-2/TRBV6-3
clone size: once
D gene: NA
J gene: TRBJ2-5

CDR3 protein: CASSTRDRRHTIYF
CDR3 DNA: TGTGCCAGCAGCACACGGGACAGGCGACACACCATATATTTT
V gene: TRBV21-1
clone size: NA
D gene: NA
J gene: TRBJ1-3

CDR3 protein: CASSLLLGTGSYNEQFF
CDR3 DNA: TGTGCCAGCAGCTTATTACTGGGGACAGGGTCCTACAATGAGCAGTTCTTC
V gene: TRBV7-2
clone size: NA
D gene: TRBD1
J gene: TRBJ2-1

CDR3 protein: CAWSDPNRSYEQYF
CDR3 DNA: TGTGCCTGGAGCGACCCAAACCGCTCCTACGAGCAGTACTTC
V gene: TRBV30
clone size: once
D gene: NA
J gene: TRBJ2-7

CDR3 protein: CASSIGGRWGSNQPQHF
CDR3 DNA: TGTGCCAGTAGTATTGGGGGGCGGTGGGGCAGCAATCAGCCCCAGCATTTT
V gene: TRBV19
clone size: NA
D gene: NA
J gene: TRBJ1-5

CDR3 protein: CASSQPGLGRNEQFF
CDR3 DNA: TGCGCCAGCAGCCAACCGGGACTAGGTCGCAATGAGCAGTTCTTC
V gene: TRBV4-3
clone size: NA
D gene: TRBD2
J gene: TRBJ2-1

CDR3 protein: CASSNHRDRFFEAFF
CDR3 DNA: TGTGCCAGCAGTAATCACCGGGACAGATTTTTTGAAGCTTTCTTT
V gene: TRBV2
clone size: NA
D gene: TRBD1
J gene: TRBJ1-1

CDR3 protein: CASSWRWNEQFF
CDR3 DNA: TGTGCCAGCAGCTGGCGTTGGAATGAGCAGTTCTTC
V gene: TRBV7-8
clone size: once
D gene: NA
J gene: TRBJ2-1

CDR3 protein: CASSPGAGNTEAFF
CDR3 DNA: TGTGCCAGCTCACCAGGGGCAGGGAACACTGAAGCTTTCTTT
V gene: TRBV18
clone size: NA
D gene: NA
J gene: TRBJ1-1

CDR3 protein: CASSGGADNSPLHF
CDR3 DNA: TGCGCCAGCTCAGGAGGGGCAGATAATTCACCCCTCCACTTT
V gene: TRBV5-1
clone size: NA
D gene: NA
J gene: TRBJ1-6

CDR3 protein: CASRLAGTTSGEQFF
CDR3 DNA: TGCGCCAGCCGCCTAGCGGGGACAACGTCGGGAGAGCAGTTCTTC
V gene: TRBV5-1
clone size: NA
D gene: TRBD2
J gene: TRBJ2-1

CDR3 protein: CASRSIGGMDWEQFF
CDR3 DNA: TGTGCCAGCAGATCGATCGGGGGGATGGATTGGGAGCAGTTCTTC
V gene: TRBV6-5
clone size: NA
D gene: TRBD2
J gene: TRBJ2-1

CDR3 protein: CASSQDTWGMNTEAFF
CDR3 DNA: TGCGCCAGCAGCCAAGATACCTGGGGTATGAACACTGAAGCTTTCTTT
V gene: TRBV4-3
clone size: NA
D gene: NA
J gene: TRBJ1-1

CDR3 protein: CASSQEWWGPYEQYF
CDR3 DNA: TGCGCCAGCAGCCAAGAATGGTGGGGACCCTACGAGCAGTACTTC
V gene: TRBV4-1
clone size: NA
D gene: NA
J gene: TRBJ2-7

CDR3 protein: CASSYSGTDHYGYTF
CDR3 DNA: TGTGCCAGCAGTTACTCGGGGACAGACCACTATGGCTACACCTTC
V gene: TRBV6-2/TRBV6-3
clone size: NA
D gene: TRBD1
J gene: TRBJ1-2